The 12 T cell receptor beta chains in this list originate from one sample, sequenced in a study of T cells in Graves' hyperthyroidism and ophthalmopathy. TCR beta CDR3 sequences were amplified from RNA transcripts. When the TCR CDR3 underwent first-round RT-PCR, the HTBI primer set was used. MiXCR, run by TCRdb on the multiplex PCR reads, gives a single entry per CDR3 protein. Among more than 300,000 distinct CDR3 sequences listed, 15% to 20% were seen once. Sample: blood. The source of these receptors is a woman aged 25 to 45 with Graves' hyperthyroidism that later progressed to Graves' ophthalmopathy.

This clonotype was seen a few times. This rearrangement joins TRBV28 to TRBJ1-2, with TRBD1 as a possible D gene (6 bases). Trimming cost V 9 bases and J 3 bases, with 14 bases left between them. CDR1 is MDHEN and CDR2 is SYDVKM in the germline V gene. This CDR3 comprises 13 residues. CDR3 sequence (DNA): TGTGCCAGTCTTTCCCCAGGGGACTATGGCTACACCTTC. This sequence encodes CASLSPGDYGYTF.

CDR3 protein: CASSQDAGTSGRGGYEQYF. CDR3 nucleotide sequence: TGCGCCAGCAGCCAAGATGCCGGGACTAGCGGGAGAGGGGGCTACGAGCAGTACTTC. The chain recombines TRBV4-1 with TRBJ2-7; 14 bases are a match to TRBD2. The junction had 10 bases not matched to a gene; V was cut back by 0 bases and J by 3 bases. In germline, CDR1 is MGHRA, CDR2 YSYEKL. The CDR3 runs 19 residues.

Ten or more counts support this clonotype. The CDR3 region has the DNA TGTGCCAGTAGTATCGCCACATACACCGGGGAGCTGTTTTTT. The encoded protein is CASSIATYTGELFF. V is TRBV19 and J is TRBJ2-2, with D uncertain. Germline CDR1 reads LNHDA; CDR2 reads SQIVND (reference sequence). Trimming cost V 3 bases and J 3 bases, with 8 bases left between them. The CDR3 consists of 14 residues.

This clonotype came up a few times. Its ends do not fully match the called genes, so a read error is possible. The V and J genes are TRBV19 and TRBJ2-7, with TRBD1 matching 7 bases. Germline assignment: CDR1 LNHDA and CDR2 SQIVND (reference sequence). This CDR3 is 14 amino acids long. The CDR3 nucleotides are TGTGCCAGTAGCATAGGGGGACAGTTTCTGGAGCAGTACTTC. Its protein product is CASSIGGQFLEQYF. Full variable domain (rest looked up from reference TRBV19 and TRBJ2-7): DGGITQSPKYLFRKEGQNVTLSCEQNLNHDAMYWYRQDPGQGLRLIYYSQIVNDFQKGDIAEGYSVSREKKESFPLTVTSAQKNPTAFYLCASSIGGQFLEQYFGPGTRLTVT.

This clonotype showed up many times. The chain employs TRBV28 and TRBJ2-5; TRBD1 might be the D (5 bases). The CDR3 runs 13 residues. Germline loops: CDR1 MDHEN, CDR2 SYDVKM. The V end was cut by 1 base, the J end by 5 bases, with 8 bases between. CDR3 sequence reads: CASSLSGSETQYF. The CDR3 DNA is TGTGCCAGCAGTTTATCAGGGTCCGAGACCCAGTACTTC.

The rearrangement joins TRBV5-1 to TRBJ1-4, with D tentatively TRBD1 (6 bases). This CDR3 region has 18 residues. V shed 4 bases and J shed 4 bases, with 23 bases lying between them. Germline loops: CDR1 SGHRS, CDR2 YFSETQ. The CDR3: CASSPGRGLGGINEKLFF. The DNA for the CDR3 is TGCGCCAGCAGCCCCGGAAGAGGCTTAGGGGGGATTAATGAAAAACTGTTTTTT.

This clonotype came up a few times. This chain connects TRBV20-1 to TRBJ2-1; tentative D call: TRBD1 (5 bases). The CDR3 runs 12 residues. The V end was cut by 6 bases, the J end by 9 bases, with 15 bases between. Looked up from germline, CDR1 is DFQATT and CDR2 is SNEGSKA (reference sequence). In DNA, the CDR3 is TGCAGTGCAGAGTGGGGCCTCAGTGAGCAGTTCTTC. As protein: CSAEWGLSEQFF.

The chain employs TRBV2 and TRBJ2-2; unclear D gene. V was clipped by 5 bases and J by 3 bases, with 13 bases between them. CDR1 is SNHLY and CDR2 is FYNNEI in the germline V gene. This CDR3 region has 15 residues. CDR3 bases: TGTGCCAGCAGTCCCACCTCCGTGGACACCGGGGAGCTGTTTTTT. Translation: CASSPTSVDTGELFF.

There are many counts of this clonotype. CDR3 amino acids: CASSLNWGNTEAFF. The DNA for the CDR3 is TGTGCCAGCAGTCTCAACTGGGGGAACACTGAAGCTTTCTTT. This sequence joins TRBV28 and TRBJ1-1, with unresolved D. The CDR3 loop spans 14 amino acids. CDR1 is MDHEN and CDR2 is SYDVKM in the germline V gene. The V gene lost 5 bases and the J gene lost 1 base, with 11 bases spanning the gap.

This clonotype has a handful of counts. The genes are TRBV28 and TRBJ2-3; tentative D call: TRBD1 (6 bases). Germline V lookup: CDR1 MDHEN, CDR2 SYDVKM. The CDR3 loop spans 15 amino acids. V lost 1 base and J 4 bases, leaving 12 bases between the germline ends. The CDR3 region has the DNA TGTGCCAGCAGTTTATTATCGCAGGGGTCAGATACGCAGTATTTT. Residues: CASSLLSQGSDTQYF.

This clonotype was seen repeatedly, ten times or more. This chain connects TRBV29-1 to TRBJ2-7; D gene ambiguous. Germline CDR1 and CDR2: SQVTM and ANQGSEA. Trimming cost V 7 bases and J 2 bases, with 9 bases left between them. The CDR3 has 11 amino acids. CDR3 bases: TGCAGCGGGGGTGGACCCTACGAGCAGTACTTC. Its translation: CSGGGPYEQYF.

At least ten counts were recorded for this clonotype. The chain employs TRBV12-3 or TRBV12-4 and TRBJ1-5; no reliable D call. Trimming pared 1 base from V and 6 bases from J, leaving 10 bases between. This CDR3 is 14 amino acids long. The CDR3 DNA is TGTGCCAGCAGTTTAGGATTTGGGATTCAGCCCCAGCATTTT. Its protein product is CASSLGFGIQPQHF.